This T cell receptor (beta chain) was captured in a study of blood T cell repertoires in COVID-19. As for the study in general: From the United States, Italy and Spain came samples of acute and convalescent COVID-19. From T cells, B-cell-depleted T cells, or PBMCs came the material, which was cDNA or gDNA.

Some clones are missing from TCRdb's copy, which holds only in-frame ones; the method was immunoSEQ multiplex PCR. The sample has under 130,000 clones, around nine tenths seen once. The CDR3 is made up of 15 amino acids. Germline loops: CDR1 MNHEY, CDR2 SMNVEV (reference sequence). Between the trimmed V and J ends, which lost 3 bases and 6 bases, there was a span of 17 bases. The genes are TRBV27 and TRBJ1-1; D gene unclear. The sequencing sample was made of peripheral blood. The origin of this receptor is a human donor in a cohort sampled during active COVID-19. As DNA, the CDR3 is TGTGCCAGCAGTTTCCAGGACCTCCCCGGGGCTGAAGCTTTCTTT. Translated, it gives CASSFQDLPGAEAFF.